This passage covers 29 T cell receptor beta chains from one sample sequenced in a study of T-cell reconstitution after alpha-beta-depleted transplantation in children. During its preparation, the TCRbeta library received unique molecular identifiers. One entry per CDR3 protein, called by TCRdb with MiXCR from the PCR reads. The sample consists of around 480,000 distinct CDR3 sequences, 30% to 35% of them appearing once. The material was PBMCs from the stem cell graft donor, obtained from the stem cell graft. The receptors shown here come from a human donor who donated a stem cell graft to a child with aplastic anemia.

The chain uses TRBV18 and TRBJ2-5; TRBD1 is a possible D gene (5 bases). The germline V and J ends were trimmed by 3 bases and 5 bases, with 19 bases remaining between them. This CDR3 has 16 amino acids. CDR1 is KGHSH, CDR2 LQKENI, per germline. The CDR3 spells CASSPPGHPVRETQYF. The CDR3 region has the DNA TGTGCCAGCTCACCTCCCGGACACCCGGTACGGGAGACCCAGTACTTC.

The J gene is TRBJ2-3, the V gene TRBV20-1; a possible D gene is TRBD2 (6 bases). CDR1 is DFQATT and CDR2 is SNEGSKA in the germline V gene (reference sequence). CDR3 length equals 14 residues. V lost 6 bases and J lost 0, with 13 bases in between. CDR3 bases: TGCAGTGCGTTGGGCGGGGCTAGCACAGATACGCAGTATTTT. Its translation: CSALGGASTDTQYF.

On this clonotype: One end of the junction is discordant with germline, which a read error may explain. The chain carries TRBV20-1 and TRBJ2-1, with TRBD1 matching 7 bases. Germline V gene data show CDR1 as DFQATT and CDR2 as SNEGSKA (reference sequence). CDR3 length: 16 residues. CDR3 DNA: TGCAGTGCGAAACGAGGGGGCATTACCTCCTACACTGAGCAGTTCTTC. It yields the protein CSAKRGGITSYTEQFF.

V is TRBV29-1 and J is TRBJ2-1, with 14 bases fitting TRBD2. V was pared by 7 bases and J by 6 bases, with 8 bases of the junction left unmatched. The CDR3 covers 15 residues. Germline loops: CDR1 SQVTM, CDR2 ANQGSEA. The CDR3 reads CSAPGGLAGGNEQFF. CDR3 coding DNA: TGCAGCGCCCCCGGAGGACTAGCGGGAGGCAATGAGCAGTTCTTC.

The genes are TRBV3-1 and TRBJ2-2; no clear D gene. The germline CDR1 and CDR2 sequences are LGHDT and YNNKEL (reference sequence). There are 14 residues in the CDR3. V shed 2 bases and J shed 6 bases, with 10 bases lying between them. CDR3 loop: CASSQYSSSGELFF. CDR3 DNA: TGTGCCAGCAGCCAATACTCATCCTCCGGGGAGCTGTTTTTT.

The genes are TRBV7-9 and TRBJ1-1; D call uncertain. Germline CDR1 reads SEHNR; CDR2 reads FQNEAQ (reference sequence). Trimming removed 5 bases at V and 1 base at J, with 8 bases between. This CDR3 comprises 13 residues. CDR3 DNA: TGTGCCAGCAGCCCCAAGGGGAACACTGAAGCTTTCTTT. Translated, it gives CASSPKGNTEAFF.

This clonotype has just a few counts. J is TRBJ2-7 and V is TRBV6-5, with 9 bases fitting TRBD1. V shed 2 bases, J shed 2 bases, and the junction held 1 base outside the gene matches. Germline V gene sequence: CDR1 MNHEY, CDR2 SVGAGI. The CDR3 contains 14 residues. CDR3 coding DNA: TGTGCCAGCAGTTACACAGGGGGCGCCTACGAGCAGTACTTC. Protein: CASSYTGGAYEQYF.

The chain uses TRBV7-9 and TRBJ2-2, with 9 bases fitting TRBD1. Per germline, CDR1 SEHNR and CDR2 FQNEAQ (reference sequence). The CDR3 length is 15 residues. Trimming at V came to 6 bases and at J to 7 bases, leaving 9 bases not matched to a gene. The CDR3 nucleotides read TGTGCCAGCAGACCCGGGACAGGGACGGTCGGGGAGCTGTTTTTT. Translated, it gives CASRPGTGTVGELFF.

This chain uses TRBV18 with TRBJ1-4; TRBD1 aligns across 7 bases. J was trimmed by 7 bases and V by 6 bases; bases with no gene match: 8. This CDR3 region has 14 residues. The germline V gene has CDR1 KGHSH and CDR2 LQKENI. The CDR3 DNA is TGTGCCAGCTCGGAAGAGACAGGGATTGAAAAACTGTTTTTT. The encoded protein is CASSEETGIEKLFF.

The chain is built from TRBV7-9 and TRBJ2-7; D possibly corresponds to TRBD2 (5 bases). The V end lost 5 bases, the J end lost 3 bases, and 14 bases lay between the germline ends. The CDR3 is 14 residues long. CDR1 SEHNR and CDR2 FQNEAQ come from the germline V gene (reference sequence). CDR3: CASSPAGQSYEQYV. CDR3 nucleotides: TGTGCCAGCAGCCCTGCGGGCCAGAGCTACGAGCAGTACGTC.

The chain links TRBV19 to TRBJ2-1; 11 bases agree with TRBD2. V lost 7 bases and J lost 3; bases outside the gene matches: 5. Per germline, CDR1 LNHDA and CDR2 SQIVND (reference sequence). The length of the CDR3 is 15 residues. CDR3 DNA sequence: TGTGCCAGTATCGCCGGGACTAGCGGCTACAATGAGCAGTTCTTC. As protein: CASIAGTSGYNEQFF.

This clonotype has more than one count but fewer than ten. The CDR3 protein is CASSLDSYRDGSYEQYV. Written as DNA, the CDR3 is TGTGCCAGCAGCTTAGATAGTTACAGGGACGGCTCCTACGAGCAGTACGTC. The chain employs TRBV11-2 and TRBJ2-7; tentative D call: TRBD1 (6 bases). The germline gives CDR1 SGHAT, CDR2 FQNNGV. The CDR3 is 17 amino acids. With 0 bases removed from V and 0 bases from J, the gap between germline ends came to 15 bases.

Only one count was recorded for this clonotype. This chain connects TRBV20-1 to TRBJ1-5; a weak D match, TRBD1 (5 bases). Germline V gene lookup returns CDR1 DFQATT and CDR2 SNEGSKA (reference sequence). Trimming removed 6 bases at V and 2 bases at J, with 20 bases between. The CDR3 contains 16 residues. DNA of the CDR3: TGCAGTGCCAAAGCTGCCAGGTTGGGGGGCAATCAGCCCCAGCATTTT. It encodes CSAKAARLGGNQPQHF.

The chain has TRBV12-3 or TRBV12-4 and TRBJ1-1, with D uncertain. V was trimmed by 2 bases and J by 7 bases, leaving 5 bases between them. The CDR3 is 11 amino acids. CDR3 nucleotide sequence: TGTGCCAGCAGTTTATACCGTGAAGCTTTCTTT. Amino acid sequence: CASSLYREAFF.

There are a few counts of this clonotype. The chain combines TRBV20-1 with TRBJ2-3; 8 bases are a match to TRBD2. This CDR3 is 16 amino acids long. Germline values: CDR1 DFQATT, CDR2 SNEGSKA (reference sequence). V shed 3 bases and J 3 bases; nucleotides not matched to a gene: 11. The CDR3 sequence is CSASDGEREITDTQYF. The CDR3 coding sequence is TGCAGTGCTAGTGATGGGGAGCGGGAGATTACAGATACGCAGTATTTT.

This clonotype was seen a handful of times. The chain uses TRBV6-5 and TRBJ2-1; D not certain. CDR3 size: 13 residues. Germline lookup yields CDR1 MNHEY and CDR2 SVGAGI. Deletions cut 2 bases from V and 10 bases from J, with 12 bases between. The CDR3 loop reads CASSYEVTAEQFF. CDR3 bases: TGTGCCAGCAGTTACGAAGTTACAGCCGAGCAGTTCTTC.

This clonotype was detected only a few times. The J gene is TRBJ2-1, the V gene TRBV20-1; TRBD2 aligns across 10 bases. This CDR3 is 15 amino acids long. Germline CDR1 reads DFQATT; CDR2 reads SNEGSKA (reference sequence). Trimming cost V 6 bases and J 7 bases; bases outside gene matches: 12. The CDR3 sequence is CSARAQREGHNEQFF. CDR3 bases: TGCAGTGCCCGGGCCCAGCGGGAGGGCCATAATGAGCAGTTCTTC.

CDR3 sequence: CASSQDVGGQPQHF. The DNA of the CDR3 is TGTGCCAGCAGCCAAGACGTGGGGGGTCAGCCCCAGCATTTT. The chain carries TRBV3-1 and TRBJ1-5, with D perhaps TRBD1 (5 bases). Between the trimmed V and J ends, which lost 0 bases and 6 bases, there was a span of 9 bases. CDR1 is LGHDT, CDR2 YNNKEL, per germline (reference sequence). This CDR3 is 14 amino acids long.

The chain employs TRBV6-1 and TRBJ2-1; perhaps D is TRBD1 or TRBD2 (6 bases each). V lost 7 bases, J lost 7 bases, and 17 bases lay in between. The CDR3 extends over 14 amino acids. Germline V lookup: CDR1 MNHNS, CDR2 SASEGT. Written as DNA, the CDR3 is TGTGCCAGCAAAAGGGGGGTGGAAGCGAATGAGCAGTTCTTC. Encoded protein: CASKRGVEANEQFF.

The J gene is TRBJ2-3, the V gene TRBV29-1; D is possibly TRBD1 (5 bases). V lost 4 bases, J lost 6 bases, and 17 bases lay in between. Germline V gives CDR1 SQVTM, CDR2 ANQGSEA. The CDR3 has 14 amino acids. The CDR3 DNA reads TGCAGCGTTGGAGTGCGGACACTTTGGGATACGCAGTATTTT. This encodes CSVGVRTLWDTQYF.

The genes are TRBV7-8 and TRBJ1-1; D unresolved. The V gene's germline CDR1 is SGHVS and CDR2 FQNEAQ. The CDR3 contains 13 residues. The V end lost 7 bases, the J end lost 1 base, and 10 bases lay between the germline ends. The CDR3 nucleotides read TGTGCCAGCACCCAGGATCGGAACACTGAAGCTTTCTTT. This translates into CASTQDRNTEAFF.

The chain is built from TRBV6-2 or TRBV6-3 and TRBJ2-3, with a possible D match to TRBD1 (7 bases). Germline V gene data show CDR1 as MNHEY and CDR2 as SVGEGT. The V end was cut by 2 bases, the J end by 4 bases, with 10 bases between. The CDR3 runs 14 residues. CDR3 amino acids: CASSYGGTADTQYF. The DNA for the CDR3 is TGTGCCAGCAGTTACGGGGGGACAGCAGATACGCAGTATTTT.

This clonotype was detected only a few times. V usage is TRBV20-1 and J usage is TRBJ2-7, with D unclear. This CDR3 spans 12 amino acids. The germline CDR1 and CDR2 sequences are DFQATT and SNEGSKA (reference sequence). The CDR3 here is CSARGISYEQYF. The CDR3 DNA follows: TGCAGCGCCCGTGGTATCTCCTACGAGCAGTACTTC.

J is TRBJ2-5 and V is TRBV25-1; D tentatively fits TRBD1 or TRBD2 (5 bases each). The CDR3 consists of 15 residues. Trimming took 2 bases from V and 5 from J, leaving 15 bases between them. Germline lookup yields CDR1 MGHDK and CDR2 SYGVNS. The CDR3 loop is CASSEGTAWGETQYF. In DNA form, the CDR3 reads TGTGCCAGCAGTGAAGGGACCGCTTGGGGGGAGACCCAGTACTTC.

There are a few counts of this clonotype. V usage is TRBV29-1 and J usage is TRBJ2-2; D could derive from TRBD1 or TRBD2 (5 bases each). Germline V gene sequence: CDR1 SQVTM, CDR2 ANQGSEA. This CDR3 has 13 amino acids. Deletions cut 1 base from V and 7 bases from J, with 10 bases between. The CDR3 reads CSVEAGGGGELFF. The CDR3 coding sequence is TGCAGCGTTGAAGCCGGTGGGGGCGGGGAGCTGTTTTTT.

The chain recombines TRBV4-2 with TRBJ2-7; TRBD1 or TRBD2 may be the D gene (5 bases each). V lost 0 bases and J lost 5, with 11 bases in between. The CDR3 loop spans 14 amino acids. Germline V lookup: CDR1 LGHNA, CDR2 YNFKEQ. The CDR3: CASSQDRGDDEQYF. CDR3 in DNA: TGTGCCAGCAGCCAAGACAGAGGGGATGACGAGCAGTACTTC.

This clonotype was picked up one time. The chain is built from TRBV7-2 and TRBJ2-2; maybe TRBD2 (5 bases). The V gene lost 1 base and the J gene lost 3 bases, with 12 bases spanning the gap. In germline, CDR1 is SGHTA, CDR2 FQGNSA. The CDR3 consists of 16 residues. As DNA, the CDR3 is TGTGCCAGCAGCTTAGTCTCGGGTAGCGACACCGGGGAGCTGTTTTTT. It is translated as CASSLVSGSDTGELFF.

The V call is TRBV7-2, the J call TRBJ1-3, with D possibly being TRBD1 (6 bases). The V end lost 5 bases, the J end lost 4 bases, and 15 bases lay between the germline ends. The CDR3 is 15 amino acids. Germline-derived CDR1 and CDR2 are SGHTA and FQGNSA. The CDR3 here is CASSMANRAGNTIYF. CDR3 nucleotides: TGTGCCAGCAGCATGGCAAACAGGGCAGGAAACACCATATATTTT.

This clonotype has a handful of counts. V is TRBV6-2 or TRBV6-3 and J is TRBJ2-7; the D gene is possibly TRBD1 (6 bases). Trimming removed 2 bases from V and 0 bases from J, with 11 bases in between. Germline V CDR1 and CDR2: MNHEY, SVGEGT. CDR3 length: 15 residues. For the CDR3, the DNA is TGTGCCAGCAGTTACGACAGGCAGAGCTCCTACGAGCAGTACGTC. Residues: CASSYDRQSSYEQYV.